The 5 T cell receptor beta chains given below trace back to one sample, sequenced in a study of CD8 T cells in Susac syndrome. Random-hexamer reverse transcription was applied to roughly 0.5 to 1 ug RNA. TCRdb analysed the immunoSEQ multiplex PCR reads with MiXCR anew, one entry per CDR3 protein. Of some 260,000 distinct CDR3 sequences listed, approximately 84% were seen once; the top ten hold over 0.095%. The specimen sequenced was CD8+ T cells from PBMCs. The source is a human donor with multiple sclerosis.

This chain's CDR3 is CASSLFDMTDTEAFF. CDR3 DNA sequence: TGTGCCAGCAGTTTATTCGACATGACTGACACTGAAGCTTTCTTT. The V call is TRBV28, the J call TRBJ1-1; D gene uncertain. The germline V and J ends were trimmed by 1 base and 3 bases, with 12 bases remaining between them. This CDR3 contains 15 residues. Germline-derived CDR1 and CDR2 are MDHEN and SYDVKM.

The CDR3 coding sequence is TGTGCCAGTAGCGTCATAGGACAGGGCTTCTTGGGGCCCTACAATGAGCAGTTCTTC. Protein sequence: CASSVIGQGFLGPYNEQFF. This rearrangement joins TRBV19 to TRBJ2-1; TRBD1 matches 8 bases. This CDR3 is built from 19 residues. Germline assignment: CDR1 LNHDA and CDR2 SQIVND (reference sequence). The V gene end was trimmed by 6 bases and the J gene end by 2 bases; junction bases not matched to a gene: 18.

The V and J genes are TRBV30 and TRBJ2-3; D call uncertain. The V gene lost 4 bases and the J gene lost 0 bases, with 17 bases spanning the gap. This CDR3 is built from 16 residues. Germline lookup yields CDR1 GTSNPN and CDR2 SVGIG (reference sequence). The CDR3 region is CAWTLAVLSSTDTQYF. DNA for the CDR3: TGTGCCTGGACACTCGCGGTGCTGTCTAGCACAGATACGCAGTATTTT.

The gene calls are TRBV5-5 and TRBJ1-5; D gene uncertain. The V gene's germline CDR1 is SGHKS and CDR2 YYEKEE (reference sequence). V was pared by 2 bases and J by 6 bases, with 15 bases between. The CDR3 has 15 amino acids. The CDR3 DNA reads TGTGCCAGCAGCTTAGGGAGAAGGCTGTTTCAGCCCCAGCATTTT. It specifies CASSLGRRLFQPQHF.

The chain joins TRBV10-3 to TRBJ2-7; TRBD2 aligns across 7 bases. Germline V gene sequence: CDR1 ENHRY, CDR2 SYGVKD. This CDR3 has 15 amino acids. The V segment lost 3 bases and the J segment 0 bases; nucleotides outside the gene matches: 5. CDR3 nucleotides: TGTGCCATCAGTGAAGGCGGGGGTAGCTCCTACGAGCAGTACTTC. It translates to CAISEGGGSSYEQYF.